The clone carrying this T cell receptor (beta chain) was recorded a few times. The data belong to a study of CD8+ T cells in alopecia areata. Treatment noted: oral pan-JAK inhibitor, 5-10 mg twice daily. Germline V gives CDR1 SEHNR, CDR2 FQNEAQ (reference sequence). The CDR3 has 15 residues. After isolation, RNA underwent reverse transcription to generate cDNA as the sequencing template. Data came from immunoSEQ multiplex PCR; TCRdb stores just in-frame clones and leaves some out. The table has over 150,000 clones, roughly 60% seen once; the top ten hold 5.5% to 6%. The source is a human donor with alopecia areata. Here the sequenced sample was CD4+ T cells sorted from blood, taken at week 24, from a patient treated with tofacitinib. This chain joins TRBV7-9 and TRBJ2-5; D perhaps matches TRBD1 (6 bases). The J call may not be correct, given that the DNA end is closer to TRBJ2-7. The CDR3 sequence is CASSAQGSGSYEQYF. CDR3 sequence (DNA): TGTGCCAGCAGTGCTCAGGGGTCGGGCTCCTACGAGCAGTACTTC.